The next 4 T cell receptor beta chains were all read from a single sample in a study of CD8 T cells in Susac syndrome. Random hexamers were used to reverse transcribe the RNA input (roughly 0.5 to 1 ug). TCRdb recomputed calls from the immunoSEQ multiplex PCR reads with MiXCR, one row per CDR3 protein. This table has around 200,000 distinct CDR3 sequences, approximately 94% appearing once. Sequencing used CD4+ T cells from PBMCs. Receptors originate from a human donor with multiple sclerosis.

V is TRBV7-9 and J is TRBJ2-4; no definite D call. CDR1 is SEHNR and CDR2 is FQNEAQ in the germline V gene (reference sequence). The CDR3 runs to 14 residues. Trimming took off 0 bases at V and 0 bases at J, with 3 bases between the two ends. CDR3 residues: CASSLALAKNIQYF. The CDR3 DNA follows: TGTGCCAGCAGCTTAGCTCTAGCCAAAAACATTCAGTACTTC.

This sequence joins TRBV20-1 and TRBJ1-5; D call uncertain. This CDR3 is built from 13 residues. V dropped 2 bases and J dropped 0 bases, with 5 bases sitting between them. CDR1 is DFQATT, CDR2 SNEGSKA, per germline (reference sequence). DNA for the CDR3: TGCAGTGCTAGAAAGGGTAGCAATCAGCCCCAGCATTTT. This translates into CSARKGSNQPQHF.

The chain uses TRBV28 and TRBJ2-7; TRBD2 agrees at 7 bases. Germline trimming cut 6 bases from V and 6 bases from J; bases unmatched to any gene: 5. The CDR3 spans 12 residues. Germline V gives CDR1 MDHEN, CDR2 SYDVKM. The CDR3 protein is CASSRGGGEQYF. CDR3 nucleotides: TGTGCCAGCAGCCGTGGGGGGGGCGAGCAGTACTTC.

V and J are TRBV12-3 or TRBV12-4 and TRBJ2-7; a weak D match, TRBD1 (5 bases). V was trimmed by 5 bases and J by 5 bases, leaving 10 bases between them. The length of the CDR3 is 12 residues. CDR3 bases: TGTGCCAGCAGTCCCCAGGACAACGAGCAGTACTTC. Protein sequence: CASSPQDNEQYF.